This entry describes one T cell receptor (beta chain). This clonotype is judged medium-sized (0.01 to 0.1%). What antigen it recognizes has not been identified. No much larger clone is present one base from it, and per-base qualities are unavailable. The CDR3 spans 17 residues, from the cysteine through the phenylalanine. The entry retains the CDR3 DNA only, 51 bases that are in frame from base 1. CDR1 and CDR2 were assigned from the germline V gene as KGHSH and LQKENI. Germline trimming: 0 bases from V, 2 bases from J; junction bases outside gene matches: 5. TCRdb records Illumina MiSeq as the sequencer. The public reads were reanalyzed by TCRdb: fastp trimming at Q25, MiXCR alignment, in-frame beta chains only. Each CDR3 protein appears once, grouped with its most common genes and DNA. In this sample the table shows about 4,100 distinct CDR3 sequences, 8% to 11% of which occur a single time. The ten top clones hold about 13% of the sample.

The data originate from a study. Sequencing was performed on CD4+ T cells from synovial fluid. The receptor comes from a human donor with rheumatoid arthritis. The chain was built from TRBV18 and TRBJ2-5; 11 central nucleotides agree with TRBD2. For the CDR3, the sequence is CASSPPWTSGFQETQYF. The DNA sequence is as follows: TGTGCCAGCTCACCACCGTGGACTAGCGGGTTTCAAGAGACCCAGTACTTC.